These T cell receptor beta chains were read from a single sample in a study of T cell responses to AZD1222 COVID-19 vaccine. The repertoire was sequenced with immunoSEQ multiplex PCR; TCRdb's copy has only in-frame clones and lacks some. This table has about 140,000 clones, 80% to 95% appearing once. Sample: peripheral blood, taken on day 0 of AZD1222 vaccination. The receptors shown here come from an adult in good health. Both conserved end residues are part of each CDR3.

j_gene | v_gene | CDR3aa
TRBJ2-7 | TRBV3-1/TRBV3-2 | CASRALGDRAYEQYF
TRBJ2-1 | TRBV5-4 | CASSPSGGLAGVSEQFF
TRBJ2-1 | TRBV6-6 | CASSRLAGGPGNEQFF
TRBJ1-1 | TRBV4-1 | CASSQIAPGAEAFF
TRBJ2-7 | TRBV15 | CATSRTGQGRHYEQYF
TRBJ1-2 | TRBV5-1 | CASSLALAGANYGYTF
TRBJ1-4 | TRBV27 | CASTRHRFTGEKLFF
TRBJ2-3 | TRBV7-9 | CASSSPTGGGSDTQYF
TRBJ1-4 | TRBV7-2 | CASARGPNEKLFF
TRBJ1-1 | TRBV5-5 | CASSQSRRGGTTEAFF
TRBJ1-6 | TRBV12-5 | CASGRLIWGMTAGDNSPLHF
TRBJ2-1 | TRBV6-5 | CASSYSPGGSYNEQFF
TRBJ1-2 | TRBV6-5 | CASSYLGGGYTF
TRBJ2-7 | TRBV6-5 | CASSYSKWALEQYF
TRBJ2-3 | TRBV7-9 | CASSLGTSPDTQYF
TRBJ1-2 | TRBV12-3/TRBV12-4 | CASSKDRAYGYTF
TRBJ1-6 | TRBV6-1 | CASSEARNSPLHF
TRBJ1-2 | TRBV7-9 | CASSPPGQGLTGYTF
TRBJ1-1 | TRBV7-9 | CASSLVGGETEAFF
TRBJ2-1 | TRBV28 | CASSLLQGGDNEQFF
TRBJ1-2 | TRBV7-2 | CASSLTTDYGYTF
TRBJ1-5 | TRBV11-2 | CASSLDRTDQPQHF
TRBJ2-5 | TRBV6-4 | CASRRAPGETQYF
TRBJ1-3 | TRBV28 | CASSRLGAGGNTIYF
TRBJ2-7 | TRBV6-5 | CACRGGSSYEQYF
TRBJ1-1 | TRBV7-2 | CASSLRSWNTEAFF
TRBJ1-2 | TRBV3-1/TRBV3-2 | CASSQDYTGNYGYTF
TRBJ1-4 | TRBV5-4 | CASSPGQTQEKLFF